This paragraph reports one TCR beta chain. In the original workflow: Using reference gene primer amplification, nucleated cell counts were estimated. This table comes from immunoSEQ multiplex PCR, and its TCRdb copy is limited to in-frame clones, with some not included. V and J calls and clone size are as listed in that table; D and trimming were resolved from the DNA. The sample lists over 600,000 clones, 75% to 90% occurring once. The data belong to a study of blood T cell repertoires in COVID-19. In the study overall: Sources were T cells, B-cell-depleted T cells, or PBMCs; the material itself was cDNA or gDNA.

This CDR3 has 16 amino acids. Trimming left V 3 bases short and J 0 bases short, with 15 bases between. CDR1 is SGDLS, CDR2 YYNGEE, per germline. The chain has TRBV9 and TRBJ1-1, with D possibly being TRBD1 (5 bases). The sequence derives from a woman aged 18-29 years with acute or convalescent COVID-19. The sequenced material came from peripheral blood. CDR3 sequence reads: CASSEQAPGLNTEAFF. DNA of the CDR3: TGTGCCAGCAGCGAACAAGCTCCAGGGCTGAACACTGAAGCTTTCTTT. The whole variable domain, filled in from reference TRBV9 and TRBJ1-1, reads DSGVTQTPKHLITATGQRVTLRCSPRSGDLSVYWYQQSLDQGLQFLIQYYNGEERAKGNILERFSAQQFPDLHSELNLSSLELGDSALYFCASSEQAPGLNTEAFFGQGTRLTVV.